This T cell receptor (beta chain) was profiled in a study of beta chain features in type 1 diabetes. Germline values: CDR1 SEHNR, CDR2 FQNEAQ (reference sequence). V was clipped by 2 bases and J by 5 bases, with 4 bases between them. This CDR3 contains 11 residues. Expressed TCRB transcripts got sequenced, as all isolated RNA was reverse transcribed. Profiled with immunoSEQ multiplex PCR; TCRdb holds only in-frame clones, not every one. The top ten clones hold 0.4% to 0.45% of a sample with under 90,000 clones, roughly a third of them seen once. The TCR sequence derives from a woman aged 18-29 years in good health. The V and J genes are TRBV7-9 and TRBJ2-7, with D unclear. Sequencing was performed on stem cell memory CD4+ T cells from blood. Here the CDR3 DNA reads TGTGCCAGCAGCTTACATGACGAGCAGTACTTC. Its protein product is CASSLHDEQYF.